Included here is one T cell receptor beta chain sequence, with context. This entry is derived from a study of blood T cell repertoires in COVID-19. Across the study: Sites across the United States, Italy and Spain contributed samples from acute and convalescent COVID-19. From T cells, B-cell-depleted T cells, or PBMCs came the material, which was cDNA or gDNA.

Per the study methods: Quantification of nucleated cells was approximated via reference gene primer amplification. Profiling relied on immunoSEQ multiplex PCR, and the TCRdb table lists in-frame clones only, not all of them. V and J calls and clone size are copied from that table; D and trimming were computed from the DNA. The repertoire holds about 83,000 clones, with roughly nine tenths as singletons. V lost 5 bases and J lost 3; bases outside the gene matches: 7. Germline CDR1 and CDR2: MNHEY and SVGAGI. This CDR3 comprises 15 residues. The rearrangement joins TRBV6-5 to TRBJ1-5, with 7 bases lining up with TRBD1. This clonotype originated in a man in his sixties with acute or convalescent COVID-19. The sample was peripheral blood. The DNA for the CDR3 is TGTGCCAGCAGTAAACTAGGGACAGACAATCAGCCCCAGCATTTT. Translation: CASSKLGTDNQPQHF.